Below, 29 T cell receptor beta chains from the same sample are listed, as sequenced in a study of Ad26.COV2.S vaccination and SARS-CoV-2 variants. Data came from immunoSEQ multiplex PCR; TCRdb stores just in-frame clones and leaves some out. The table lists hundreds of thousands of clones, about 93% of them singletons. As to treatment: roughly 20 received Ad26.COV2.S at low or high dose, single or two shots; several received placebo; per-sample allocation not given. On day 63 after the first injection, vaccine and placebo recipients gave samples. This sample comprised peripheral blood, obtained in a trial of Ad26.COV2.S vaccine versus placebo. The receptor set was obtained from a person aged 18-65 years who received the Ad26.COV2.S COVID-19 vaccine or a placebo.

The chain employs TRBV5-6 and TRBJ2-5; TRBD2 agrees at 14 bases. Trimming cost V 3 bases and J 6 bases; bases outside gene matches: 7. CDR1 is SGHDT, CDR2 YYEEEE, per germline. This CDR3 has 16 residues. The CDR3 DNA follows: TGTGCCAGCAGCTGGGGACTAGCGGGAGTTGAGAAGACCCAGTACTTC. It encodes CASSWGLAGVEKTQYF.

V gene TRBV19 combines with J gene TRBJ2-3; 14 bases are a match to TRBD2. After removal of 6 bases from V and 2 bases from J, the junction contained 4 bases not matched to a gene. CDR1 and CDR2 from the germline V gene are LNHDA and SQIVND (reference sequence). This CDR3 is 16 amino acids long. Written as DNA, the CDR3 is TGTGCCAGTAGGAAGACTAGCGGGAGGGACACAGATACGCAGTATTTT. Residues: CASRKTSGRDTDTQYF.

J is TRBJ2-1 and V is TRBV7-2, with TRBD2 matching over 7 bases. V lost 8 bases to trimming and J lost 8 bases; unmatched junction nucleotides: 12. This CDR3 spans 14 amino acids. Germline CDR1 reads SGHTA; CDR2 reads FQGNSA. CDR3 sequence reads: CASLRGSGSDEQFF. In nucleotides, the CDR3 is TGTGCCAGCCTCCGCGGGAGCGGGTCGGATGAGCAGTTCTTC.

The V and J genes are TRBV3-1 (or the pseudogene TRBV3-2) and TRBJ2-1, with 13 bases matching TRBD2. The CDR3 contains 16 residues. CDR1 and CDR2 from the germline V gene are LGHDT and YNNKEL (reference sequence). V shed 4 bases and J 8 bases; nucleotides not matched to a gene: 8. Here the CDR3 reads CASSRILAGGWDEQFF. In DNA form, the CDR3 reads TGTGCCAGCAGCCGAATACTAGCGGGAGGGTGGGATGAGCAGTTCTTC.

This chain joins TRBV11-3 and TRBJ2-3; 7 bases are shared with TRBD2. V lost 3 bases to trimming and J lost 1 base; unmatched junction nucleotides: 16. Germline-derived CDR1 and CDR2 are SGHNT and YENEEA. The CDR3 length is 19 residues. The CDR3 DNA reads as TGTGCCAGCAGCTTTCTTTACGGGAGGCCGGTTGCGTGCACAGATACGCAGTATTTT. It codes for CASSFLYGRPVACTDTQYF.

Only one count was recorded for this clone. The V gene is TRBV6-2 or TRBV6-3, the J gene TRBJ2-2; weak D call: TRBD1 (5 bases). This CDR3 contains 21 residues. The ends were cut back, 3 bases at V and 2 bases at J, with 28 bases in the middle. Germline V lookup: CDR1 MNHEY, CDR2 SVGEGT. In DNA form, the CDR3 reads TGTGCCAGCAGTTATAACCCCCTTGGGCAGGGTGAAATACCAAACACCGGGGAGCTGTTTTTT. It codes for CASSYNPLGQGEIPNTGELFF.

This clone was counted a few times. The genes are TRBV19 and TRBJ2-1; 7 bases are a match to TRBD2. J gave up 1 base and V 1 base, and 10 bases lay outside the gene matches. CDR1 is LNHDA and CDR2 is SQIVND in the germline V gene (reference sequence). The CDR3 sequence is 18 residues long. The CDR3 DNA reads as TGTGCCAGTAGTATAGTAGGGCTAGCGGCAAGTTCCTACAATGAGCAGTTCTTC. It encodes CASSIVGLAASSYNEQFF.

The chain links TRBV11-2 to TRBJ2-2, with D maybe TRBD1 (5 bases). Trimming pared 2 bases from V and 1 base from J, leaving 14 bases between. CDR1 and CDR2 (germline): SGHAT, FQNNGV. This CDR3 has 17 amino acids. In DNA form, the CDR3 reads TGTGCCAGCAGCTTATCCAAAGGGGAAGGGAACACCGGGGAGCTGTTTTTT. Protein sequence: CASSLSKGEGNTGELFF.

The CDR3 here is CASSSFPQWGTEIYGYTF. The CDR3 DNA follows: TGTGCCAGCAGTTCTTTCCCTCAGTGGGGGACAGAAATCTATGGCTACACCTTC. This sequence joins TRBV6-2 or TRBV6-3 and TRBJ1-2; 7 bases match TRBD1. J gave up 4 bases and V 4 bases, and 18 bases lay outside the gene matches. The CDR3 is 18 amino acids. The germline CDR1 and CDR2 sequences are MNHEY and SVGEGT.

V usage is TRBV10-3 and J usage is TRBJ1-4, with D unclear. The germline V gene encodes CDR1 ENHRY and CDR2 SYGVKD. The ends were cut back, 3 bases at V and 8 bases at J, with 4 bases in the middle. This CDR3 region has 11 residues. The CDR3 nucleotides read TGTGCCATCAGTGAAAAGGAAAAACTGTTTTTT. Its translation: CAISEKEKLFF.

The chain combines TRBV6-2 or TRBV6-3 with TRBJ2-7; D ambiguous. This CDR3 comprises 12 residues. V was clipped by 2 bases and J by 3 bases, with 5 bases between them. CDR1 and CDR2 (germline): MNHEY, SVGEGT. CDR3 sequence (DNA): TGTGCCAGCAGTTACCACATCTACGAGCAGTACTTC. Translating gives CASSYHIYEQYF.

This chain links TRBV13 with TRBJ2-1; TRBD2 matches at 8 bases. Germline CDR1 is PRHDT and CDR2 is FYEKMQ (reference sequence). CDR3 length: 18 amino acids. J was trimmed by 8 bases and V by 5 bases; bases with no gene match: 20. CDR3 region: CASSPGASGRSLGDEQFF. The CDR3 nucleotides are TGTGCCAGCAGCCCGGGGGCCAGCGGGAGATCTCTGGGGGATGAGCAGTTCTTC. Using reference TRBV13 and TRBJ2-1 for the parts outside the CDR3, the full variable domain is AAGVIQSPRHLIKEKRETATLKCYPIPRHDTVYWYQQGPGQDPQFLISFYEKMQSDKGSIPDRFSAQQFSDYHSELNMSSLELGDSALYFCASSPGASGRSLGDEQFFGPGTRLTVL.

In nucleotides, the CDR3 is TGCAGCGTTGGGGGGAGTGTCTCCTACGAGCAGTACTTC. Amino acid sequence: CSVGGSVSYEQYF. The V and J genes are TRBV29-1 and TRBJ2-7; the D gene could be TRBD1 or TRBD2 (5 bases each). The CDR3 is 13 amino acids. V shed 4 bases and J shed 0 bases, with 10 bases lying between them. Germline lookup yields CDR1 SQVTM and CDR2 ANQGSEA.

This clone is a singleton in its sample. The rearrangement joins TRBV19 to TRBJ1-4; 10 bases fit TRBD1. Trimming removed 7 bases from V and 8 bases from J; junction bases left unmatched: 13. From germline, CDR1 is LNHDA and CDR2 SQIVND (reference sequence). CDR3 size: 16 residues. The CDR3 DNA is TGTGCCAGTAATCCCGGGACAGGGGAGTTTGGGGAAAAACTGTTTTTT. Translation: CASNPGTGEFGEKLFF.

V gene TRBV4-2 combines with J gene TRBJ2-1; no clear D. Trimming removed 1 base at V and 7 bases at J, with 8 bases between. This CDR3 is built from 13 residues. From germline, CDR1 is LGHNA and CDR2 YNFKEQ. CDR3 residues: CASSQAARNEQFF. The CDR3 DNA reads TGTGCCAGCAGCCAAGCCGCGCGGAATGAGCAGTTCTTC.

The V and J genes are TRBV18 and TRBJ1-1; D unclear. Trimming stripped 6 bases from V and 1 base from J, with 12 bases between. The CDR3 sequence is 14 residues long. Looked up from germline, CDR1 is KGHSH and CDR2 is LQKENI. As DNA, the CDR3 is TGTGCCAGCTCTCAAAAGGACGGGAACACTGAAGCTTTCTTT. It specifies CASSQKDGNTEAFF. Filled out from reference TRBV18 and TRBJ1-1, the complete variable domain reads NAGVMQNPRHLVRRRGQEARLRCSPMKGHSHVYWYRQLPEEGLKFMVYLQKENIIDESGMPKERFSAEFPKEGPSILRIQQVVRGDSAAYFCASSQKDGNTEAFFGQGTRLTVV.

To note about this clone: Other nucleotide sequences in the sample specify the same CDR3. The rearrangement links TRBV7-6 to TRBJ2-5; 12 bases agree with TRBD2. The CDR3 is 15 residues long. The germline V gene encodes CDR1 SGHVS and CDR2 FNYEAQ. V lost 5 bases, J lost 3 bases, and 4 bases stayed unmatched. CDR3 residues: CASSPRTSGKETQYF. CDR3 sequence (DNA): TGTGCCAGCAGCCCAAGGACTAGCGGGAAAGAGACCCAGTACTTC.

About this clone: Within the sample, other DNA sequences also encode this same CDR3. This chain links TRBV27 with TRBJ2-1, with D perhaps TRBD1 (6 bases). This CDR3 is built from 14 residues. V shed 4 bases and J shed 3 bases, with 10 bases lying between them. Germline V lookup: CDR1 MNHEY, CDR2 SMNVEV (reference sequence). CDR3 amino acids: CASSSGHLYNEQFF. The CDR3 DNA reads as TGTGCCAGCAGTTCGGGACACCTCTACAATGAGCAGTTCTTC.

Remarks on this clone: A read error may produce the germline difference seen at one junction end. The CDR3 coding sequence is TGTGCCAGTAGCCCCCCCATCCACTTC. Translation: CASSPPIHF. The chain is built from TRBV19 and TRBJ2-5; no reliable D call. Germline V gene sequence: CDR1 LNHDA, CDR2 SQIVND (reference sequence). The CDR3 length is 9 residues.

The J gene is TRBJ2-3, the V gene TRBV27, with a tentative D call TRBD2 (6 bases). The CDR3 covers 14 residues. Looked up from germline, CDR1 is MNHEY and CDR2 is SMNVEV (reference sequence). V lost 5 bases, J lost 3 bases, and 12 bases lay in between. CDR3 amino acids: CASSPLLATDTQYF. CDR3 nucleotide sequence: TGTGCCAGCAGTCCCCTACTAGCAACAGATACGCAGTATTTT.

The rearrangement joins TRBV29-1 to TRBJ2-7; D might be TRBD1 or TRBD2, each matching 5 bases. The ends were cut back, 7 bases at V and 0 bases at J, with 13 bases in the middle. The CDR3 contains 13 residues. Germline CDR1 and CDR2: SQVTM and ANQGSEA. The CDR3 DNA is TGCAGCGCCATCTGGGGGAACTCCTACGAGCAGTACTTC. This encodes CSAIWGNSYEQYF.

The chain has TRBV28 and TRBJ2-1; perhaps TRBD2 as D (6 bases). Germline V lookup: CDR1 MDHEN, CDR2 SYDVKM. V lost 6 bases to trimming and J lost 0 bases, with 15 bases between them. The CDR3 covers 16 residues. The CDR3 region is CASSSSGGSSYNEQFF. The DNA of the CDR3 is TGTGCCAGCAGCTCAAGTGGGGGGAGCTCCTACAATGAGCAGTTCTTC.

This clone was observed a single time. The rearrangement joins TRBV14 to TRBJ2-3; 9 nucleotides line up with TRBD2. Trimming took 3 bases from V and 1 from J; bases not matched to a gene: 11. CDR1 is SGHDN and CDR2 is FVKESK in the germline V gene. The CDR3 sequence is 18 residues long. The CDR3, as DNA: TGTGCCAGCAGCCATTGGGCTAGCGGGGCGTCTGGCACAGATACGCAGTATTTT. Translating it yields CASSHWASGASGTDTQYF.

The CDR3 sequence is CAWTLAGAGQFF. The CDR3 DNA is TGTGCCTGGACTCTAGCGGGCGCCGGTCAGTTCTTC. The chain recombines TRBV30 with TRBJ2-1; 8 nucleotides align to TRBD2. Germline CDR1 reads GTSNPN; CDR2 reads SVGIG (reference sequence). This CDR3 region has 12 residues. V was clipped by 4 bases and J by 13 bases; unmatched bases: 9.

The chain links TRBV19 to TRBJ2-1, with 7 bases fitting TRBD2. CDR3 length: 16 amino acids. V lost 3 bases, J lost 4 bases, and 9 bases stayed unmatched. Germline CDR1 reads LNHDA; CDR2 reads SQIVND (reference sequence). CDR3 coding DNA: TGTGCCAGTAGTATCGTGGGAGGGAGTAATTACAATGAGCAGTTCTTC. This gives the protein CASSIVGGSNYNEQFF.

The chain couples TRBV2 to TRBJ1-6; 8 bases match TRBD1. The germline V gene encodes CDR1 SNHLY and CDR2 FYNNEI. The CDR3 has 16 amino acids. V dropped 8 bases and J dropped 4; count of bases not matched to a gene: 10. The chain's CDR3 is CASGGGRQGYNSPLHF. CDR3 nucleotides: TGTGCCAGCGGAGGCGGGCGACAGGGGTATAATTCACCCCTCCACTTT.

The CDR3 sequence: CASSTRLAVTYEQYF. CDR3 nucleotide sequence: TGTGCCAGCAGTACCCGACTAGCGGTGACCTACGAGCAGTACTTC. The chain links TRBV6-2 or TRBV6-3 to TRBJ2-7; 9 bases line up with TRBD2. The CDR3 totals 15 residues. With 5 bases clipped from V and 2 bases from J, the junction kept 7 bases outside the gene matches. The germline CDR1 and CDR2 sequences are MNHEY and SVGEGT.

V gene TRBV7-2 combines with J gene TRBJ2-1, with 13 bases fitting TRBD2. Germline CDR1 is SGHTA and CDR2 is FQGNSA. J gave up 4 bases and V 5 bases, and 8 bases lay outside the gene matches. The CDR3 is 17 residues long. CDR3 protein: CASSGTSGIRVYNEQFF. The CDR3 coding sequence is TGTGCCAGCAGCGGGACTAGCGGGATTAGAGTTTACAATGAGCAGTTCTTC.

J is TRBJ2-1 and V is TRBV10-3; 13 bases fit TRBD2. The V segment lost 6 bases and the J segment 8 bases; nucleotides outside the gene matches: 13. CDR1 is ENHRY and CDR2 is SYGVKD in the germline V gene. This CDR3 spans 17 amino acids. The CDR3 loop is CAIRGLAGVSGGHEQFF. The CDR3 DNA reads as TGTGCCATCAGAGGACTAGCGGGAGTAAGCGGAGGGCATGAGCAGTTCTTC.